This entry lists 30 T cell receptor beta chains sequenced from one sample in a study of blood T cell repertoires in COVID-19 (dated by TCRdb to the early 2020s). Receptors were amplified or captured by the immunoSEQ multiplex PCR assay. TCRdb obtained this table from immuneACCESS and retained in-frame rearrangements with V and J assigned. These tables miss some clones; where compared with another copy, unresolved V genes account for less than half of the shortfall, and the remainder is unexplained. The sample data list some 260,000 clones, and 85% to 95% of these were observed just once. Clones ranked in the top ten supply 1.9% of the sample. Sequencing input: PBMCs or T cells enriched from blood (not recorded which). The receptors originated from a woman between 18 and 29 years old who had recovered from COVID-19.

The J gene is TRBJ2-3, the V gene TRBV2; D remains unclear. V was pared by 6 bases and J by 3 bases, with 10 bases between. Germline CDR1 and CDR2: SNHLY and FYNNEI. There are 13 residues in the CDR3. CDR3: CASSLEQTDTQYF. CDR3 in DNA: TGTGCCAGCAGCCTAGAACAAACAGATACGCAGTATTTT.

The chain combines TRBV5-4 with TRBJ1-3, with 8 bases lining up with TRBD1. Germline CDR1 and CDR2: SGHNT and YYREEE (reference sequence). V trimming: 6 bases; J trimming: 1 base; junction bases outside the gene matches: 12. The CDR3 length is 17 residues. The CDR3 loop reads CASTLIGTGRSGNTIYF. CDR3 DNA sequence: TGTGCCAGCACTTTGATAGGGACAGGTCGTTCTGGAAACACCATATATTTT.

The chain is built from TRBV27 and TRBJ2-1; D gene ambiguous. CDR1 and CDR2 (germline): MNHEY, SMNVEV (reference sequence). The CDR3 spans 14 residues. Trimming removed 0 bases from V and 2 bases from J, with 5 bases in between. CDR3 coding DNA: TGTGCCAGCAGTTTATCGTCAGCCTACAATGAGCAGTTCTTC. Its translation: CASSLSSAYNEQFF.

The rearrangement joins TRBV7-9 to TRBJ1-2, with D unresolved. Per germline, CDR1 SEHNR and CDR2 FQNEAQ (reference sequence). Deletions cut 1 base from V and 2 bases from J, with 14 bases between. The length of the CDR3 is 16 residues. The CDR3 is CASSLESPGVNYGYTF. Written as DNA, the CDR3 is TGTGCCAGCAGCTTAGAATCGCCCGGAGTCAACTATGGCTACACCTTC. The full variable domain, rest sourced from reference TRBV7-9 and TRBJ1-2, is DTGVSQNPRHKITKRGQNVTFRCDPISEHNRLYWYRQTLGQGPEFLTYFQNEAQLEKSRLLSDRFSAERPKGSFSTLEIQRTEQGDSAMYLCASSLESPGVNYGYTFGSGTRLTVV.

The chain uses TRBV5-1 and TRBJ2-1, with 7 bases aligning to TRBD2. V dropped 0 bases and J dropped 6; count of bases not matched to a gene: 12. The CDR3 has 17 amino acids. In germline, CDR1 is SGHRS, CDR2 YFSETQ. CDR3 in amino acids: CASSLAPLMTGGNEQFF. The DNA for the CDR3 is TGCGCCAGCAGCTTGGCTCCGTTGATGACGGGGGGCAATGAGCAGTTCTTC. The variable domain in full, completed from reference TRBV5-1 and TRBJ2-1, reads KAGVTQTPRYLIKTRGQQVTLSCSPISGHRSVSWYQQTPGQGLQFLFEYFSETQRNKGNFPGRFSGRQFSNSRSEMNVSTLELGDSALYLCASSLAPLMTGGNEQFFGPGTRLTVL.

V gene TRBV7-2 combines with J gene TRBJ2-7; D call uncertain. Germline V lookup: CDR1 SGHTA, CDR2 FQGNSA. V dropped 8 bases and J dropped 2 bases, with 10 bases sitting between them. The CDR3 loop spans 12 amino acids. The CDR3 DNA follows: TGTGCCAGCGGGTTGCAGGCCTACGAGCAGTACTTC. It yields the protein CASGLQAYEQYF. The full variable domain, in which reference TRBV7-2 and TRBJ2-7 provide the parts outside the CDR3, is GAGVSQSPSNKVTEKGKDVELRCDPISGHTALYWYRQSLGQGLEFLIYFQGNSAPDKSGLPSDRFSAERTGGSVSTLTIQRTQQEDSAVYLCASGLQAYEQYFGPGTRLTVT.

The rearrangement uses TRBV18 and TRBJ1-1; D remains unclear. The CDR3 has 12 residues. Trimming took off 6 bases at V and 8 bases at J, with 13 bases between the two ends. From germline, CDR1 is KGHSH and CDR2 LQKENI. The CDR3 DNA reads TGTGCCAGCTCCAACAAAGGAGCCGAAGCTTTCTTT. Amino acids: CASSNKGAEAFF.

This chain links TRBV5-6 with TRBJ1-3; D perhaps matches TRBD1 (6 bases). This CDR3 is built from 15 residues. Trimming removed 2 bases at V and 2 bases at J, with 11 bases between. The V gene's germline CDR1 is SGHDT and CDR2 YYEEEE. The CDR3 region is CASSFRGTAGNTIYF. CDR3 DNA sequence: TGTGCCAGCAGCTTCAGGGGTACCGCTGGAAACACCATATATTTT.

As DNA, the CDR3 is TGTGCCACCAGTGATAGCAGGGGCACTAATGAAAAACTGTTTTTT. Its protein product is CATSDSRGTNEKLFF. The chain has TRBV24-1 and TRBJ1-4, with D perhaps TRBD1 (6 bases). Germline values: CDR1 KGHDR, CDR2 SFDVKD. V lost 3 bases to trimming and J lost 2 bases, with 9 bases between them. This CDR3 has 15 amino acids.

There are a few counts of this clone. The CDR3 DNA is TGCGCCAGCAGCTTGGGACAGGGGAAGGCGGACTATGGCTACACCTTC. Its protein is CASSLGQGKADYGYTF. The chain links TRBV5-1 to TRBJ1-2, with 8 bases matching TRBD1. The germline CDR1 and CDR2 sequences are SGHRS and YFSETQ. The junction had 7 bases not matched to a gene; V was cut back by 0 bases and J by 3 bases. There are 16 residues in the CDR3.

The V call is TRBV11-2, the J call TRBJ2-1, with 7 bases fitting TRBD2. V lost 6 bases to trimming and J lost 9 bases; unmatched junction nucleotides: 11. Germline V CDR1 and CDR2: SGHAT, FQNNGV. CDR3 length: 14 residues. CDR3 protein: CASRWSSGEGEQFF. The DNA of the CDR3 is TGTGCCAGCAGATGGTCTAGCGGAGAGGGTGAGCAGTTCTTC.

This clone was recorded once. V and J are TRBV27 and TRBJ2-7; D unclear. V lost 2 bases and J 2 bases, leaving 13 bases between the germline ends. The CDR3 covers 15 residues. Per the germline V gene, CDR1 is MNHEY and CDR2 is SMNVEV (reference sequence). For the CDR3, the DNA is TGTGCCAGCAGTTTACTTAGCCAGAATACCTACGAGCAGTACTTC. Protein product: CASSLLSQNTYEQYF.

The chain carries TRBV9 and TRBJ2-2; weak D call: TRBD1 (6 bases). Germline values: CDR1 SGDLS, CDR2 YYNGEE. The V end was cut by 1 base, the J end by 7 bases, with 11 bases between. This CDR3 has 14 amino acids. The CDR3 loop reads CASSVQGRHGELFF. DNA of the CDR3: TGTGCCAGCAGCGTACAGGGGAGACACGGGGAGCTGTTTTTT.

This clone appeared a few times. DNA for the CDR3: TGTGCCAGCAGTTTGGGGCAGGGTGATGGCTACACCTTC. It yields the protein CASSLGQGDGYTF. The gene calls are TRBV28 and TRBJ1-2; a weak D match, TRBD1 (5 bases). CDR3 size: 13 residues. Germline-derived CDR1 and CDR2 are MDHEN and SYDVKM. V shed 3 bases and J shed 6 bases, with 11 bases lying between them.

The CDR3 loop reads CASSFYRRNEQFF. CDR3 sequence (DNA): TGTGCCAGCAGCTTTTACCGGAGGAATGAGCAGTTCTTC. The rearrangement uses TRBV11-2 and TRBJ2-1; tentative D call: TRBD2 (5 bases). This CDR3 region has 13 residues. CDR1 is SGHAT, CDR2 FQNNGV, per germline. V was clipped by 3 bases and J by 7 bases, with 10 bases between them.

This clone is a singleton in its sample. The rearrangement links TRBV7-8 to TRBJ1-3; 10 bases are a match to TRBD1. In germline, CDR1 is SGHVS, CDR2 FQNEAQ. J lost 3 bases, V lost 5 bases, and 7 bases had no gene match. This CDR3 region has 16 residues. In DNA form, the CDR3 reads TGTGCCAGCAGCAGCCTGGGACAGGGGATTGGAAACACCATATATTTT. It yields the protein CASSSLGQGIGNTIYF.

This rearrangement joins TRBV9 to TRBJ2-1, with TRBD2 as a possible D gene (6 bases). CDR1 and CDR2 from the germline V gene are SGDLS and YYNGEE. Trimming removed 4 bases at V and 2 bases at J, with 16 bases between. The CDR3 extends over 16 amino acids. In nucleotides, the CDR3 is TGTGCCAGCAGCTCATTTAGCGGCGGGGCCTACAATGAGCAGTTCTTC. It codes for CASSSFSGGAYNEQFF.

The CDR3: CASADRVGGYTF. CDR3 nucleotide sequence: TGTGCCAGCGCGGACAGGGTTGGTGGCTACACCTTC. This chain uses TRBV28 with TRBJ1-2; TRBD1 aligns across 8 bases. J lost 7 bases, V lost 8 bases, and 6 bases had no gene match. The CDR3 sequence is 12 residues long. Germline CDR1 reads MDHEN; CDR2 reads SYDVKM.

This clone was seen just once. The chain employs TRBV5-5 and TRBJ1-1; TRBD1 might be the D (6 bases). Germline V gene lookup returns CDR1 SGHKS and CDR2 YYEKEE (reference sequence). V shed 5 bases and J shed 0 bases, with 11 bases lying between them. CDR3 length: 14 residues. The CDR3 coding sequence is TGTGCCAGCAGGCCAGGGGTTATGAACACTGAAGCTTTCTTT. This codes for CASRPGVMNTEAFF.

The chain employs TRBV7-9 and TRBJ1-1, with D possibly matching TRBD1 (5 bases). V lost 0 bases and J 8 bases, leaving 16 bases between the germline ends. CDR1 and CDR2 (germline): SEHNR, FQNEAQ (reference sequence). The CDR3 contains 15 residues. The CDR3, as DNA: TGTGCCAGCAGCTTAGCGCTTTCAGGGAGGGCAGAAGCTTTCTTT. Translating it yields CASSLALSGRAEAFF.

The genes are TRBV7-3 and TRBJ2-7; TRBD2 agrees at 9 bases. V shed 4 bases and J 7 bases; nucleotides not matched to a gene: 14. The CDR3 is made up of 16 amino acids. The germline V gene encodes CDR1 SGHTA and CDR2 FQGTGA. The DNA of the CDR3 is TGTGCCAGCAGCTCGCCCCAGCGGGAGGACCCAAAAGAGCAGTACTTC. The encoded protein is CASSSPQREDPKEQYF. The full variable domain, rest sourced from reference TRBV7-3 and TRBJ2-7, is GAGVSQTPSNKVTEKGKYVELRCDPISGHTALYWYRQSLGQGPEFLIYFQGTGAADDSGLPNDRFFAVRPEGSVSTLKIQRTERGDSAVYLCASSSPQREDPKEQYFGPGTRLTVT.

This clone was seen only a few times. The V and J genes are TRBV3-1 (or the pseudogene TRBV3-2) and TRBJ2-2; 7 bases agree with TRBD2. Trimming at V came to 4 bases and at J to 9 bases, leaving 8 bases not matched to a gene. The CDR3 is 14 amino acids. CDR1 and CDR2 (germline): LGHDT, YNNKEL (reference sequence). The CDR3 sequence: CASSPPQRERELFF. DNA of the CDR3: TGTGCCAGCAGCCCCCCGCAGCGGGAAAGGGAGCTGTTTTTT.

This clone was counted a single time. The genes are TRBV28 and TRBJ1-4; possible D gene TRBD1, 5 bases. Germline values: CDR1 MDHEN, CDR2 SYDVKM. Trimming removed 6 bases from V and 4 bases from J, with 9 bases in between. The CDR3 spans 13 residues. CDR3 DNA sequence: TGTGCCAGCAGACAGGCTCTTAATGAAAAACTGTTTTTT. Translation gives CASRQALNEKLFF.

The chain is built from TRBV2 and TRBJ2-5; perhaps TRBD1 as D (6 bases). Germline V gene data show CDR1 as SNHLY and CDR2 as FYNNEI. CDR3 size: 14 residues. V shed 8 bases and J shed 3 bases, with 16 bases lying between them. The CDR3 protein is CASAFRRTEETQYF. The CDR3 DNA follows: TGTGCCAGCGCGTTCCGACGGACAGAAGAGACCCAGTACTTC.

J is TRBJ2-2 and V is TRBV19, with D unresolved. This CDR3 comprises 15 residues. The V end lost 4 bases, the J end lost 1 base, and 10 bases lay between the germline ends. Germline CDR1 reads LNHDA; CDR2 reads SQIVND (reference sequence). The CDR3 reads CASSRWQKNTGELFF. The CDR3 DNA sequence: TGTGCCAGTAGTAGATGGCAAAAGAACACCGGGGAGCTGTTTTTT.

The chain recombines TRBV7-2 with TRBJ1-2; 9 nucleotides match TRBD1. Trimming took 4 bases from V and 4 from J; bases not matched to a gene: 13. This CDR3 contains 17 residues. From germline, CDR1 is SGHTA and CDR2 FQGNSA. Here the CDR3 DNA reads TGTGCCAGCAGCTCGATTACCGGGACAGGGTTGGCCTATGGCTACACCTTC. It specifies CASSSITGTGLAYGYTF. Full variable domain (rest looked up from reference TRBV7-2 and TRBJ1-2): GAGVSQSPSNKVTEKGKDVELRCDPISGHTALYWYRQSLGQGLEFLIYFQGNSAPDKSGLPSDRFSAERTGGSVSTLTIQRTQQEDSAVYLCASSSITGTGLAYGYTFGSGTRLTVV.

The gene calls are TRBV5-1 and TRBJ1-1; D is undetermined. The CDR3 spans 15 residues. The germline V gene encodes CDR1 SGHRS and CDR2 YFSETQ. Trimming pared 0 bases from V and 3 bases from J, leaving 12 bases between. The CDR3 DNA reads TGCGCCAGCAGCTTGGTGGGTAGCGGCGACACTGAAGCTTTCTTT. Amino acids: CASSLVGSGDTEAFF.

The rearrangement uses TRBV2 and TRBJ2-7; 8 bases match TRBD1. This CDR3 has 14 residues. V was clipped by 5 bases and J by 1 base; unmatched bases: 4. Germline V gene lookup returns CDR1 SNHLY and CDR2 FYNNEI. The CDR3 protein is CASSQTGESYEQYF. As DNA, the CDR3 is TGTGCCAGCAGTCAGACAGGGGAGTCCTACGAGCAGTACTTC.

V usage is TRBV24-1 and J usage is TRBJ1-5; 7 nucleotides match TRBD1. The CDR3 consists of 16 residues. Trimming removed 0 bases from V and 0 bases from J; junction bases left unmatched: 1. Germline V CDR1 and CDR2: KGHDR, SFDVKD. CDR3 loop: CATSDLQGDSNQPQHF. CDR3 DNA sequence: TGTGCCACCAGTGATTTGCAGGGGGATAGCAATCAGCCCCAGCATTTT.

This clone is a singleton in its sample. The chain combines TRBV28 with TRBJ1-2; 7 nucleotides agree with TRBD1. Germline loops: CDR1 MDHEN, CDR2 SYDVKM. The junction had 6 bases not matched to a gene; V was cut back by 4 bases and J by 4 bases. The CDR3 spans 14 residues. The CDR3 DNA sequence: TGTGCCAGCAGTTCAGGGACAGAGCTCTATGGCTACACCTTC. Protein sequence: CASSSGTELYGYTF.